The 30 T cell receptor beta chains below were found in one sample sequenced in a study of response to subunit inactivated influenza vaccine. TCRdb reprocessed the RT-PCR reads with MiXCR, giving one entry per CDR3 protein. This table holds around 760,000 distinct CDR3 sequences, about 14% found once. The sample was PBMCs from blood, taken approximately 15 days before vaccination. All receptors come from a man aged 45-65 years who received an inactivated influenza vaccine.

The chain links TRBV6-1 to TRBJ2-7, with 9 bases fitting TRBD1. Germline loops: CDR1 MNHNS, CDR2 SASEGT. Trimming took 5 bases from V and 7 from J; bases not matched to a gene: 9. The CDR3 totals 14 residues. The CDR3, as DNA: TGTGCCAGCAGTAATTACAGGGGGCGCGAGGAGCAGTACTTC. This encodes CASSNYRGREEQYF.

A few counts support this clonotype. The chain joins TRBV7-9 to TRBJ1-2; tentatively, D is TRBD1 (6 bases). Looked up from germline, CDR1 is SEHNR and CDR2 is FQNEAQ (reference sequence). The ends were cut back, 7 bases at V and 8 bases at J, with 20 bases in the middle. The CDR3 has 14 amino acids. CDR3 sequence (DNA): TGTGCCAGCAAGGCTAACAGGGAAGCGCAAGGCTACACCTTC. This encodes CASKANREAQGYTF.

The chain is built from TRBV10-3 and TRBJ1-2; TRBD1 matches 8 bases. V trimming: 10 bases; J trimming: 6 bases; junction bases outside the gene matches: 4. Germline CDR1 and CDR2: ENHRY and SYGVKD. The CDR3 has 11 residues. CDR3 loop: CATTTGDGYTF. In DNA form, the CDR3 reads TGTGCCACCACGACAGGGGATGGCTACACCTTC.

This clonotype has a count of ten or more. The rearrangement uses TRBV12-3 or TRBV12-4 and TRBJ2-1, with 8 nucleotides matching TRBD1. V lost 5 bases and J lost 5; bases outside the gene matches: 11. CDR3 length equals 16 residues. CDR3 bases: TGTGCCAGCAGTCCACCCAACAGGGGGTCCGACAATGAGCAGTTCTTC. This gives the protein CASSPPNRGSDNEQFF.

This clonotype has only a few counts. Here the CDR3 reads CASSQRGPTDTQYF. CDR3 nucleotide sequence: TGCGCCAGCAGCCAAAGGGGCCCCACAGATACGCAGTATTTT. The chain joins TRBV4-1 to TRBJ2-3, with TRBD1 as a possible D gene (5 bases). This CDR3 has 14 residues. The germline CDR1 and CDR2 sequences are MGHRA and YSYEKL. Trimming removed 2 bases from V and 2 bases from J, with 8 bases in between.

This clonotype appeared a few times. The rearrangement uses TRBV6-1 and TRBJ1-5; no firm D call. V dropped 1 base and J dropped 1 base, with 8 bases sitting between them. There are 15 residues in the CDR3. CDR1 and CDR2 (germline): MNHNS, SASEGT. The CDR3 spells CASSEGGTSNQPQHF. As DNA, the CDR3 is TGTGCCAGCAGTGAAGGCGGAACCAGCAATCAGCCCCAGCATTTT.

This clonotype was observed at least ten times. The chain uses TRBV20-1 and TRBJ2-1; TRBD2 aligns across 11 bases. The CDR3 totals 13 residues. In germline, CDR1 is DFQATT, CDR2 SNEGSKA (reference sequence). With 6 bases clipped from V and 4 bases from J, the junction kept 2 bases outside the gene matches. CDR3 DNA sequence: TGCAGTGCGAGGACTAGCGGGTACAATGAGCAGTTCTTC. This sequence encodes CSARTSGYNEQFF.

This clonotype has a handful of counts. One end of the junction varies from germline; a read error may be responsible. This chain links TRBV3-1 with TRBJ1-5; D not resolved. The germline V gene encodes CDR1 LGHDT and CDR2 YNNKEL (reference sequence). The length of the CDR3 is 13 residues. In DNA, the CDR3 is TGTGCCAGCACCCAAGGTAGAAGTCAGCCCCAGCATTTT. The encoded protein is CASTQGRSQPQHF.

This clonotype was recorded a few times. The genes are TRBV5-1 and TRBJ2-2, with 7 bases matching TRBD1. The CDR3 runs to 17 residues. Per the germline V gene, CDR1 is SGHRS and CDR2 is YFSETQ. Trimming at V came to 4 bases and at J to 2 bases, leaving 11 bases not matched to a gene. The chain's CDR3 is CASSAQTGKGNTGELFF. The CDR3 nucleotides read TGCGCCAGCAGCGCCCAGACAGGGAAGGGAAACACCGGGGAGCTGTTTTTT.

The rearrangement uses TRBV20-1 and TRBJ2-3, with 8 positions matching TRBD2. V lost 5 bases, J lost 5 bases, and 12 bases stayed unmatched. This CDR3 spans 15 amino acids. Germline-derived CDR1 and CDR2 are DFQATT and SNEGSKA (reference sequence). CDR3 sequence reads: CSAYGLADDKDTQYF. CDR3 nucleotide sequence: TGCAGTGCTTACGGACTAGCAGACGATAAAGATACGCAGTATTTT.

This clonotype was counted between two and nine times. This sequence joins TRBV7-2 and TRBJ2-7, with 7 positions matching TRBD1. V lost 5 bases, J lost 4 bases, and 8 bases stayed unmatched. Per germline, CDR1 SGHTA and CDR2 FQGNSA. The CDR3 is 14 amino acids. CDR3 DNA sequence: TGTGCCAGCAGCAAAGGGGGCAGTTCTTACGAGCAGTACTTC. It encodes CASSKGGSSYEQYF.

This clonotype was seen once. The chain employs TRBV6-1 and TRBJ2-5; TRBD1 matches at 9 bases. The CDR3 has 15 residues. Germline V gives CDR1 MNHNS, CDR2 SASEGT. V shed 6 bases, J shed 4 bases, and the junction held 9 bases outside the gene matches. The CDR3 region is CASSGTGTGLETQYF. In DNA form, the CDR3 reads TGTGCCAGCAGCGGAACCGGGACAGGGTTAGAGACCCAGTACTTC.

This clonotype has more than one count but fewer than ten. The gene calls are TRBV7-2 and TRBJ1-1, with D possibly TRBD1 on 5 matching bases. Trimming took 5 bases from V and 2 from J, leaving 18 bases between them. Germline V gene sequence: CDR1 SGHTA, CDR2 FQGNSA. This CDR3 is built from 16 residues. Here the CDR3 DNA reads TGTGCCAGCAGCCACCGGGACCTCGGGAGTAACACTGAAGCTTTCTTT. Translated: CASSHRDLGSNTEAFF.

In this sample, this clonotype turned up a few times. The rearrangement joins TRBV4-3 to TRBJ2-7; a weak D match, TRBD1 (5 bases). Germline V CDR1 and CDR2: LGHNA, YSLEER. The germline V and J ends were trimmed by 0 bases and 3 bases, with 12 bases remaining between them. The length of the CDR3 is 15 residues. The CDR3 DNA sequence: TGCGCCAGCAGCCAAGAAGGGGATACAGACTACGAGCAGTACTTC. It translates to CASSQEGDTDYEQYF.

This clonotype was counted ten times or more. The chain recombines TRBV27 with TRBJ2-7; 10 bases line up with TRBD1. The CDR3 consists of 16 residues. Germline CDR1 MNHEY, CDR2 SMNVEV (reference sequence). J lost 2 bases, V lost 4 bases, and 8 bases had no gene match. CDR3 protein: CASSYRKGQGTYEQYF. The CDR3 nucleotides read TGTGCCAGCAGTTACAGGAAGGGACAGGGGACCTACGAGCAGTACTTC.

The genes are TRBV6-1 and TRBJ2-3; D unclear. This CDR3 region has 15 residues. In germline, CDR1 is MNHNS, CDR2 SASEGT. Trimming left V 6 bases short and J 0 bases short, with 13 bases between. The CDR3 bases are TGTGCCAGCAGACACCGGAGACCAAGCACAGATACGCAGTATTTT. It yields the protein CASRHRRPSTDTQYF.

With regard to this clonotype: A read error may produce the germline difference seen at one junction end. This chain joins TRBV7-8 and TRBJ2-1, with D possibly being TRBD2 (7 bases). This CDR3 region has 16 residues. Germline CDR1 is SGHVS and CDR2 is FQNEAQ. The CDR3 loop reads CASSLAGGGTYNEQCF. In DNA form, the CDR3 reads TGTGCCAGCAGCTTAGCGGGAGGGGGAACCTACAATGAGCAGTGCTTC.

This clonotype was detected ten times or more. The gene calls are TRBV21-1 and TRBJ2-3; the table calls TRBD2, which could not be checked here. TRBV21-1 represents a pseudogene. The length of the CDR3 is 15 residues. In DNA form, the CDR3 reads TGTGCCAGCAGCGCGCCTAGCGGAAGCACAGATACGCAGTATTTT. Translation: CASSAPSGSTDTQYF.

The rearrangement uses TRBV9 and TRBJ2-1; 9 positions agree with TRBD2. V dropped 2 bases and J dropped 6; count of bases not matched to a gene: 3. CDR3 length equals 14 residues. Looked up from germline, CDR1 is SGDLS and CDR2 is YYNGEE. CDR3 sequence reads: CASSVGGRGNEQFF. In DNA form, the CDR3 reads TGTGCCAGCAGCGTTGGCGGGAGGGGCAATGAGCAGTTCTTC.

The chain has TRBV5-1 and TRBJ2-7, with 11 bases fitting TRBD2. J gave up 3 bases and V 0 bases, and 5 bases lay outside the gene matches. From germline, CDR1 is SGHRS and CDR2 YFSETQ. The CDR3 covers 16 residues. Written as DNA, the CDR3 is TGCGCCAGCAGCTTGGATTCCACTAGCGGGGGCTACGAGCAGTACTTC. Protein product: CASSLDSTSGGYEQYF.

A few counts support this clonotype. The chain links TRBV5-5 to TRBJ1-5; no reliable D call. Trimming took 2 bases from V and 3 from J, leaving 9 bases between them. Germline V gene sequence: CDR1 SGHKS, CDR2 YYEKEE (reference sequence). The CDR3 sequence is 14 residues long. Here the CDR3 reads CASSFRALNQPQHF. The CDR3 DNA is TGTGCCAGCAGCTTTAGGGCCCTCAATCAGCCCCAGCATTTT.

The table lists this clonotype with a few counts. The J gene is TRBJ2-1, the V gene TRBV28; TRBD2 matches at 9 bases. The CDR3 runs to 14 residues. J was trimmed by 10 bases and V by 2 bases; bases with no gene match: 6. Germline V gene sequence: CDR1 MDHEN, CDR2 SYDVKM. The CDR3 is CASSLVRAGGEQFF. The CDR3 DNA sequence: TGTGCCAGCAGTTTAGTTCGAGCGGGAGGCGAGCAGTTCTTC.

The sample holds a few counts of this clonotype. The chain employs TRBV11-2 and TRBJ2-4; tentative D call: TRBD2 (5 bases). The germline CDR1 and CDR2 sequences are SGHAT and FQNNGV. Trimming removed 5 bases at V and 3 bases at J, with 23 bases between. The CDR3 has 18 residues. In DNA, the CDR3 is TGTGCCAGCAGCCCTCTACGGAGGCTAGTGGGGAACAAAAACATTCAGTACTTC. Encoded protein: CASSPLRRLVGNKNIQYF.

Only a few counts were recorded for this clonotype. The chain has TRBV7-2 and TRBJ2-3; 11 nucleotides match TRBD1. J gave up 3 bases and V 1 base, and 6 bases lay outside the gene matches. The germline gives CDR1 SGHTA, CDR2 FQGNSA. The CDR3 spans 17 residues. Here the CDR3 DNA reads TGTGCCAGCAGCTTAGTCGGGACAGGGGGTGGGACAGATACGCAGTATTTT. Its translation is CASSLVGTGGGTDTQYF.

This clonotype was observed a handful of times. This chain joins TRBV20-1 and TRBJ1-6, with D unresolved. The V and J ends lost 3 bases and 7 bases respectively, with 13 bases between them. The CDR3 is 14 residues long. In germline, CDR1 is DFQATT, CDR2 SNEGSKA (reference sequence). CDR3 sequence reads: CSARIGMKNSPLHF. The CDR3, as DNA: TGCAGTGCTAGGATAGGGATGAAAAATTCACCCCTCCACTTT.

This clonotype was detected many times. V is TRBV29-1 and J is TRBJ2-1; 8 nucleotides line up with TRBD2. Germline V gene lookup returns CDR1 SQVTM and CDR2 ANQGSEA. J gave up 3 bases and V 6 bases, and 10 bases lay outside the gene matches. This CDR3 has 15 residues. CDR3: CSVHGSGSFYNEQFF. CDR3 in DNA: TGCAGCGTGCACGGGAGCGGGAGTTTCTACAATGAGCAGTTCTTC.

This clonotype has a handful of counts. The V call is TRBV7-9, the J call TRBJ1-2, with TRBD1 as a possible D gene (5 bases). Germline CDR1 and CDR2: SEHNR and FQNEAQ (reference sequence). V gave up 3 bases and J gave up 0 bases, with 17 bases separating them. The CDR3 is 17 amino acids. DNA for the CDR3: TGTGCCAGCAGCTTCAAGGAGGGACGGATAGCTAACTATGGCTACACCTTC. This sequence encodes CASSFKEGRIANYGYTF.

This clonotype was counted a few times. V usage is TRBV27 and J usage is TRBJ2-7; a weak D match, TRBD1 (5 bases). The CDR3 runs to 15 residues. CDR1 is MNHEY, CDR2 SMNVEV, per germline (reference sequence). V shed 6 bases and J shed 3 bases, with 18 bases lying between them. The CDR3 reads CASRTDRLLIYEQYF. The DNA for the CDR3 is TGTGCCAGCAGGACCGACAGACTTCTGATCTACGAGCAGTACTTC.

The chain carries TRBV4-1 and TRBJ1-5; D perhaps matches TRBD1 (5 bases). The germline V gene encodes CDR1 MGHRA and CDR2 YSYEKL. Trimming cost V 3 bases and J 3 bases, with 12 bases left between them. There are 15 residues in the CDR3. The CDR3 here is CASSHIAGNNQPQHF. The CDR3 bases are TGCGCCAGCAGCCACATAGCAGGGAACAATCAGCCCCAGCATTTT.

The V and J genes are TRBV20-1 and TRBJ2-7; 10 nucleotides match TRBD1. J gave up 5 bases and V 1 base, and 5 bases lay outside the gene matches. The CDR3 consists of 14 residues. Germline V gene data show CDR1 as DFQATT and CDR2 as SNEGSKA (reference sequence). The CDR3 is CSARGDRGRHEQYF. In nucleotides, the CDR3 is TGCAGTGCTAGAGGGGACAGGGGTCGGCACGAGCAGTACTTC.